This T cell receptor beta chain was found in a study of control samples from healthy donors and cancer patients. TCRdb keeps only in-frame clones here, not all; method: immunoSEQ multiplex PCR. The top ten clones hold roughly 6% of a sample with about 63,000 clones, over 75% of them seen once. The sequencing sample was made of blood. The TCR sequence derives from a man in his forties in good health.

The CDR3 loop reads CASKADRTHPEAFF. CDR3 nucleotide sequence: TGTGCCAGCAAGGCCGACAGGACCCATCCTGAAGCTTTCTTT. The chain carries TRBV27 and TRBJ1-1; D might be TRBD1 (6 bases). The CDR3 contains 14 residues. CDR1 and CDR2 (germline): MNHEY, SMNVEV (reference sequence). V shed 7 bases and J shed 6 bases, with 18 bases lying between them.